The present T cell receptor beta chain was sequenced within a study of T cell responses to AZD1222 COVID-19 vaccine (dated by TCRdb to the early 2020s). Some background on the complete study: TCR sequencing was performed for about 250 trial participants, of whom about 200 were given two doses of AZD1222 and around 25 were given two doses of MenACWY control vaccine. Enrollment into the trials was organized by age into subgroups of 18-55, 56-69 and 70-plus years, and those subgroups contained approximately 160, 26 and 62 TCR-sequenced participants, respectively. The paper's findings and limits, for the study overall: Because no day 14 peak-response samples were available, the repertoires could be characterized only after the peak T cell response. Conclusions about previously exposed vaccinees were limited because only six AZD1222 recipients were SARS-CoV-2 seropositive at baseline. The 56-69-year group was small, and its depth increase did not reach significance, likely because of low power. Spike-specific TCR breadth and depth rose significantly after two AZD1222 doses compared with day 0 and with MenACWY recipients. Reportedly, almost half of the unique spike-specific TCRs recognized epitopes lying outside the regions that are mutated in the B.1.351 and B.1.1.7 variants. The whole spike protein was spanned by vaccine-associated CD4 TCRs, and dominant responses were seen in regions 160-218 and 743-854. Participants were mostly white British and included more females than males, and it was suggested by the authors that clonal diversity may have been underestimated.

The CDR3 regions of human TCRbeta chains were subjected to immunosequencing. The original pipeline was this. TCRs in the repertoires were compared against a reference library of SARS-CoV-2-specific TCRs that had been generated with the MIRA antigen-specificity platform. Breadth was defined as the fraction of unique TCRs that were SARS-CoV-2-associated. Depth was defined as the fraction of total T cells that were SARS-CoV-2-associated. Each spike-specific TCR was assigned to its reactive spike region and to a CD4 or CD8 class using the MIRA data. Log10-transformed breadth and depth values were compared by one-way ANOVA with Sidak's multiple comparisons tests. TCRdb took this table from immuneACCESS and kept in-frame rearrangements with V and J called. Such tables lack part of the clones; where checked against another copy, unresolved V genes explain under half of the gap, and the rest is unexplained. V and J calls and clone size are given by that table; D and trimming were obtained from the DNA. Across this sample there are 75,000 to 85,000 clones, with 87% seen only once. The ten largest clonotypes hold approximately 10% of the sample.

The CDR3 starts with the cysteine, ends with the phenylalanine, and has 16 residues. Only the CDR3 region is kept as DNA, spanning 48 bases read in frame from base 1. From a lookup of the germline V gene, CDR1 and CDR2 are SGHTA and FQGNSA. After removal of 2 bases from V and 0 bases from J, the junction retains 3 bases not matched to a gene. This sample's time point label indicates: about 28 days (+/-7) after the second vaccine dose. AZD1222 recipients with second doses at about 4 weeks or about 12 weeks were pooled, because spike-specific TCR depth and breadth did not differ between schedules. The vaccinee samples were drawn from two UK trials, COV001 and COV002, one of which was a single-blind randomized controlled phase 2/3 trial testing AZD1222 (ChAdOx1 nCoV-19) in healthy adults. For TCRbeta chain sequencing, PBMC samples from trial participants were taken at day 0 and at day 28 after the second dose.

As concerns this clone: No cognate antigen has been identified for it. No much larger clone is present one base from it, and per-base qualities are unavailable.

This TCR was sampled from an adult who received the AZD1222 COVID-19 vaccine. The V and J genes are TRBV7-2 and TRBJ2-3; 9 bases in the junction line up with TRBD2. The sequencing here drew on peripheral blood, taken 28 days after the second AZD1222 dose. The bases are TGTGCCAGCAGCTTAAGCGGGGGGCTAAGCACAGATACGCAGTATTTT. Translated, it reads CASSLSGGLSTDTQYF.